Below, 15 T cell receptor beta chains from the same sample are listed, as sequenced in a study of blood T cells in healthy people across ages. Primers used in a second PCR of about 6 to 11 cycles were a sample-barcoded 5' primer and a J-beta primer mix. Each CDR3 protein is one row after TCRdb ran MiXCR on the 5' RACE reads. This sample yields 1,500,000 or so distinct CDR3 sequences, of which around 55% are seen a single time; over 5% belongs to the top ten. Sequencing input: blood. The origin of the receptors is a man aged 18 to 29 in good health.

CDR3 sequence (DNA): TGCGCCAGCAGGGTCGGGGCGGGGCACAATGAGCAGTTCTTC. Translated, it gives CASRVGAGHNEQFF. The chain employs TRBV5-1 and TRBJ2-1; possible D gene TRBD2, 6 bases. This CDR3 is built from 14 residues. The V and J ends lost 5 bases and 5 bases respectively, with 14 bases between them. Germline CDR1 and CDR2: SGHRS and YFSETQ.

This chain joins TRBV28 and TRBJ2-5, with a tentative D call TRBD1 (6 bases). The J call is uncertain, as TRBJ2-7 better fits the DNA end. CDR1 is MDHEN, CDR2 SYDVKM, per germline. The CDR3 has 14 amino acids. The CDR3 DNA reads TGTGCCAGCAGCCACTTCCAGGGGCGAAGCGAGCAGTACTTC. Its protein product is CASSHFQGRSEQYF.

The chain links TRBV15 to TRBJ2-7; D unresolved. Looked up from germline, CDR1 is LNHNV and CDR2 is YYDKDF (reference sequence). CDR3 length equals 13 residues. Trimming took off 0 bases at V and 2 bases at J, with 5 bases between the two ends. The CDR3 nucleotides read TGTGCCACCAGCAGAGATCCAACCTACGAGCAGTACTTC. Its translation: CATSRDPTYEQYF.

This clonotype was counted only a few times. The chain recombines TRBV12-3 or TRBV12-4 with TRBJ2-5; D may be TRBD1 or TRBD2 (5 bases each). The CDR3 is 16 residues long. V was pared by 6 bases and J by 6 bases, with 23 bases between. CDR3 nucleotides: TGTGCCAGCAGCTCAACAACGGGACGGATTTCGAAGACCCAGTACTTC. Amino acid sequence: CASSSTTGRISKTQYF.

The chain uses TRBV10-3 and TRBJ2-3; TRBD1 aligns across 9 bases. This CDR3 region has 15 residues. V was clipped by 2 bases and J by 2 bases; unmatched bases: 2. Germline V gene data show CDR1 as ENHRY and CDR2 as SYGVKD. The chain's CDR3 is CAISERDRVTDTQYF. The CDR3 DNA reads TGTGCCATCAGTGAGAGGGACAGGGTCACAGATACGCAGTATTTT.

In its sample, this clonotype was seen a few times. The chain carries TRBV4-2 and TRBJ1-1; tentatively, D is TRBD1 (6 bases). V was trimmed by 1 base and J by 1 base, leaving 10 bases between them. The germline V gene encodes CDR1 LGHNA and CDR2 YNFKEQ. The CDR3 length is 15 residues. CDR3 protein: CASSQVGGANTEAFF. In DNA form, the CDR3 reads TGTGCCAGCAGCCAAGTCGGGGGCGCGAACACTGAAGCTTTCTTT.

This chain joins TRBV4-1 and TRBJ1-2; D may be TRBD1 (6 bases). CDR1 MGHRA and CDR2 YSYEKL come from the germline V gene. The CDR3 contains 15 residues. V was trimmed by 3 bases and J by 8 bases, leaving 19 bases between them. The CDR3 DNA reads TGCGCCAGCAGCCATACGGACAGAGCTATGGAAGGCTACACCTTC. It encodes CASSHTDRAMEGYTF.

CDR3 nucleotides: TGCGCCAGCAGCCCCTCGCGGACAGGGGGCTACAATGAGCAGTTCTTC. It translates to CASSPSRTGGYNEQFF. The V and J genes are TRBV5-1 and TRBJ2-1; 10 bases are a match to TRBD1. Germline CDR1 is SGHRS and CDR2 is YFSETQ. V was clipped by 4 bases and J by 3 bases; unmatched bases: 7. The CDR3 loop spans 16 amino acids.

This chain links TRBV7-6 with TRBJ2-7, with D perhaps TRBD1 (6 bases). Germline V CDR1 and CDR2: SGHVS, FNYEAQ. The CDR3 covers 12 residues. CDR3 sequence reads: CASQGGITEQYF. Here the CDR3 DNA reads TGTGCATCACAGGGTGGGATTACTGAGCAGTACTTC. The entire variable domain, with the rest obtained from reference TRBV7-6 and TRBJ2-7, is as follows: GAGVSQSPRYKVTKRGQDVALRCDPISGHVSLYWYRQALGQGPEFLTYFNYEAQQDKSGLPNDRFSAERPEGSISTLTIQRTEQRDSAMYRCASQGGITEQYFGPGTRLTVT.

The chain recombines TRBV5-5 with TRBJ2-1; 14 nucleotides agree with TRBD2. The ends lost 4 bases at V and 13 bases at J; junction bases unmatched: 13. Looked up from germline, CDR1 is SGHKS and CDR2 is YYEKEE (reference sequence). CDR3 length equals 16 residues. CDR3 bases: TGTGCCAGCAGCCCACTGACTAGCGGGGGGGTAGAGACCCAGTTCTTC. Protein product: CASSPLTSGGVETQFF.

The gene calls are TRBV16 and TRBJ2-1, with 9 bases that match TRBD2. Germline CDR1 and CDR2: KGHSY and FQNENV. The CDR3 runs to 16 residues. The V gene end was trimmed by 1 base and the J gene end by 6 bases; junction bases not matched to a gene: 7. DNA for the CDR3: TGTGCCAGCAGCCAATGGGGTAGCGGGAGTGGCAATGAGCAGTTCTTC. Its translation is CASSQWGSGSGNEQFF. Complete variable domain (other parts from reference TRBV16 and TRBJ2-1): GEEVAQTPKHLVRGEGQKAKLYCAPIKGHSYVFWYQQVLKNEFKFLISFQNENVFDETGMPKERFSAKCLPNSPCSLEIQATKLEDSAVYFCASSQWGSGSGNEQFFGPGTRLTVL.

This clonotype was observed a handful of times. The chain has TRBV6-4 and TRBJ1-2, with D unresolved. The CDR3 has 13 amino acids. Per the germline V gene, CDR1 is MRHNA and CDR2 is SNTAGT. Trimming cost V 6 bases and J 4 bases, with 12 bases left between them. The CDR3 loop is CASRGLEAYGYTF. In DNA form, the CDR3 reads TGTGCCAGCAGGGGTCTGGAGGCCTATGGCTACACCTTC.

The chain couples TRBV6-5 to TRBJ2-5, with 8 bases that match TRBD2. Judging by the DNA end, TRBJ2-7 fits better; the J call may be wrong. Germline V gene sequence: CDR1 MNHEY, CDR2 SVGAGI. There are 16 residues in the CDR3. CDR3 DNA sequence: TGTGCCAGCAGTTACACCCTAGCGGGTGGCTCCTACGAGCAGTACTTC. Translation: CASSYTLAGGSYEQYF.

The chain combines TRBV4-2 with TRBJ1-4; D unresolved. Trimming took off 0 bases at V and 6 bases at J, with 8 bases between the two ends. The CDR3 has 14 amino acids. Per germline, CDR1 LGHNA and CDR2 YNFKEQ. Written as DNA, the CDR3 is TGTGCCAGCAGCCAAGACAGCTTGGATGAAAAACTGTTTTTT. It translates to CASSQDSLDEKLFF.

This rearrangement joins TRBV29-1 to TRBJ2-5, with 8 bases lining up with TRBD1. The CDR3 runs to 13 residues. CDR1 is SQVTM and CDR2 is ANQGSEA in the germline V gene. V dropped 4 bases and J dropped 4; count of bases not matched to a gene: 5. The CDR3 coding sequence is TGCAGCGTTGGAGTAACAGGGGGAGAGACCCAGTACTTC. Residues: CSVGVTGGETQYF. Full variable domain (rest looked up from reference TRBV29-1 and TRBJ2-5): SAVISQKPSRDICQRGTSLTIQCQVDSQVTMMFWYRQQPGQSLTLIATANQGSEATYESGFVIDKFPISRPNLTFSTLTVSNMSPEDSSIYLCSVGVTGGETQYFGPGTRLLVL.